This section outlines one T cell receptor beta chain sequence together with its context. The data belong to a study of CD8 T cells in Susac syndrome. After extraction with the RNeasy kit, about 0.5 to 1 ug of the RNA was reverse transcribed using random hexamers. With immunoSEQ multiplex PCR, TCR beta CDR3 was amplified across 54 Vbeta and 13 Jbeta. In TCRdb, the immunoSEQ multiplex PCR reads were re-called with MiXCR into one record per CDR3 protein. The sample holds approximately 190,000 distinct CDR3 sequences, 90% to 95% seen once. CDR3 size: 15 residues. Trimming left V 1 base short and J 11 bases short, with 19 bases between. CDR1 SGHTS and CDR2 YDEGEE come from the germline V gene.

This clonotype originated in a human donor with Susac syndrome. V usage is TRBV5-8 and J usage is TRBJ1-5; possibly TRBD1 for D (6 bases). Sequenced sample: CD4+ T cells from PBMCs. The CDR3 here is CASSLTRQALGAQHF. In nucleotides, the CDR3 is TGTGCCAGCAGCTTGACCCGACAGGCTCTCGGGGCCCAGCATTTT.